A selection of T cell receptor beta chains follows, all from one sample in a study of blood T cell repertoires in COVID-19. Profiling relied on immunoSEQ multiplex PCR, and the TCRdb table lists in-frame clones only, not all of them. The repertoire holds roughly 65,000 clones, with 86% as singletons. Sequencing was done on a sample of peripheral blood. These receptors were taken from a man in his fifties with acute or convalescent COVID-19. Each CDR3 is given with its conserved first and last residue. Each record gives: CDR3 protein, V gene, J gene.

CASSTHRDNEQYF	TRBV9	TRBJ2-7
CASSESMSSMNTEAFF	TRBV10-2	TRBJ1-1
CASSLGQGEAYTF	TRBV5-1	TRBJ1-2
CASSLMQGGGYGYTF	TRBV5-4	TRBJ1-2
CASSLSGRAPNEQFF	TRBV11-2	TRBJ2-1
CASSLGIREQYF	TRBV5-1	TRBJ2-7
CASSLEGQGYYEQYF	TRBV4-2	TRBJ2-7
CASTETGREPQHF	TRBV12-3/TRBV12-4	TRBJ1-5
CASNGAGGPYEQFF	TRBV2	TRBJ2-1
CASSTGTGARSGRQFF	TRBV28	TRBJ2-1
CASSLLGIGLGAENTEAFF	TRBV7-3	TRBJ1-1
CASSLGTWEVEETQYF	TRBV7-9	TRBJ2-5
CASSLVPEVISGNTIYF	TRBV11-3	TRBJ1-3
CASSYDDPGVTEAFF	TRBV7-8	TRBJ1-1
CASRARQGAFNEQFF	TRBV6-5	TRBJ2-1
CASTSGRSSYNEQFF	TRBV11-2	TRBJ2-1
CASSYGQENQPQHF	TRBV6-2/TRBV6-3	TRBJ1-5
CAWNQGSNQPQHF	TRBV30	TRBJ1-5
CASSWLDRANYGYTF	TRBV7-9	TRBJ1-2
CASSDQGASTDTQYF	TRBV10-1	TRBJ2-3
CASSPKGVTTEAFF	TRBV7-9	TRBJ1-1
CASSHSRHTQYF	TRBV3-1/TRBV3-2	TRBJ2-3
CASGLSSDNEQFF	TRBV12-5	TRBJ2-1
CASSLGRDRVSSTNEKLFF	TRBV5-1	TRBJ1-4
CASTKIRLAGGLTGELFF	TRBV19	TRBJ2-2
CAWSPRTSSYTQYF	TRBV30	TRBJ2-3
CASSIVLGQITDTQYF	TRBV19	TRBJ2-3
CATSDSRTGNTEAFF	TRBV24-1	TRBJ1-1
CASSQAGTGGDNQPQHF	TRBV4-1	TRBJ1-5
CASSFGSVRDTDTQYF	TRBV5-1	TRBJ2-3
CASSLRGQEGGYTF	TRBV7-9	TRBJ1-2
CASSYSEQVQPQHF	TRBV6-5	TRBJ1-5
CASSPGGNYGYTF	TRBV18	TRBJ1-2
CASSLGRGGYTF	TRBV14	TRBJ1-2
CASSLGTGEGYTF	TRBV5-1	TRBJ1-2
CASSRQGNNSPLHF	TRBV18	TRBJ1-6
CASSLPGTGINYGYTF	TRBV28	TRBJ1-2
CASSTGQQDTEAFF	TRBV5-1	TRBJ1-1